The 18 T cell receptor beta chains below were found in one sample sequenced in a study of chemoradiotherapy in HPV16-positive cancers (dated by TCRdb to 2021 to 2024). Preparation of the library involved the immunoSEQ multiplex PCR assay. Not all clones reach the TCRdb copy of this immuneACCESS table, which keeps in-frame sequences only. Checked studies attribute under half of the gap to unresolved V genes and leave the rest unexplained. This sample gives 900 or so clones in total; approximately 86% of them show up just once. About 5.7% of the sample is taken by the ten largest. The specimen comprised tumor tissue, sampled from a patient who underwent chemoradiotherapy. These receptors were obtained from a human donor with HPV-associated anogenital cancer.

This clone was counted a single time. The rearrangement links TRBV12-5 to TRBJ1-2; no firm D call. The CDR3 consists of 14 residues. V gave up 3 bases and J gave up 0 bases, with 8 bases separating them. Germline-derived CDR1 and CDR2 are LGHNT and FRNRAP. CDR3 loop: CASGFGGANYGYTF. The CDR3 DNA follows: TGTGCTAGTGGTTTTGGCGGAGCTAACTATGGCTACACCTTC.

The V and J genes are TRBV28 and TRBJ2-1; D remains ambiguous. Trimming left V 4 bases short and J 0 bases short, with 16 bases between. The CDR3 consists of 17 residues. Germline loops: CDR1 MDHEN, CDR2 SYDVKM. The DNA of the CDR3 is TGTGCCAGCAGTTCCCCCCCACCCCTGAGCTCCTACAATGAGCAGTTCTTC. Its translation is CASSSPPPLSSYNEQFF.

This clone was recorded a few times. The conserved phenylalanine or tryptophan normally closing the CDR3 is absent here, so this likely arose from a read error. No DNA is shown, since the ends of the CDR3 on it are uncertain; the CDR3 is the one TCRdb lists. This chain uses TRBV5-1 with TRBJ1-1; the table assigns TRBD1, which was not confirmed against the DNA. The length of the CDR3 is 9 amino acids, counting both ends. From germline, CDR1 is SGHRS and CDR2 YFSETQ. CDR3 residues: CASSLDRPI.

J is TRBJ2-7 and V is TRBV21-1; the table's D call of TRBD2 was not tested on the DNA. TRBV21-1 has pseudogene status. The CDR3 is 17 amino acids. CDR3 sequence reads: CASSKALGRQISYEQYF. CDR3 sequence (DNA): TGTGCCAGCAGCAAAGCGCTCGGGAGACAGATCTCCTACGAGCAGTACTTC.

This sequence joins TRBV7-2 and TRBJ2-1; D unclear. The CDR3 has 17 amino acids. V was clipped by 0 bases and J by 3 bases, with 15 bases between them. Germline loops: CDR1 SGHTA, CDR2 FQGNSA. The CDR3 sequence: CASSLAQRLMNYNEQFF. The CDR3, as DNA: TGTGCCAGCAGCTTAGCGCAGAGACTGATGAACTACAATGAGCAGTTCTTC.

The chain employs TRBV6-4 and TRBJ2-1; either TRBD1 or TRBD2 may fit D (5 bases each). V was cut by 3 bases and J by 9 bases, with 15 bases left in between. This CDR3 comprises 14 residues. Looked up from germline, CDR1 is MRHNA and CDR2 is SNTAGT. CDR3 DNA sequence: TGTGCCAGCAGTGAGGGGGTAGGAGGTACTGAGCAGTTCTTC. Amino acids: CASSEGVGGTEQFF.

The chain employs TRBV6-5 and TRBJ1-1; TRBD1 matches at 7 bases. This CDR3 has 14 residues. Germline values: CDR1 MNHEY, CDR2 SVGAGI. V was clipped by 6 bases and J by 4 bases; unmatched bases: 8. DNA of the CDR3: TGTGCCAGCAGCTCTAGACAGGGAGGCACTGAAGCTTTCTTT. It translates to CASSSRQGGTEAFF.

The chain joins TRBV7-2 to TRBJ1-6; TRBD1 might be the D (5 bases). Germline lookup yields CDR1 SGHTA and CDR2 FQGNSA. The CDR3 contains 14 residues. V gave up 0 bases and J gave up 5 bases, with 5 bases separating them. The CDR3 coding sequence is TGTGCCAGCAGCTTAGCCAGGGATAATTCACCCCTCCACTTT. Amino acid sequence: CASSLARDNSPLHF.

The chain has TRBV9 and TRBJ2-1; D not resolved. V was clipped by 4 bases and J by 0 bases, with 14 bases between them. Per the germline V gene, CDR1 is SGDLS and CDR2 is YYNGEE. There are 16 residues in the CDR3. The CDR3 protein is CASSSPAPSSYNEQFF. Written as DNA, the CDR3 is TGTGCCAGCAGCTCACCAGCCCCCAGCTCCTACAATGAGCAGTTCTTC.

This chain joins TRBV19 and TRBJ2-1, with a weak D call TRBD2 (5 bases). Deletions cut 7 bases from V and 9 bases from J, with 19 bases between. Germline CDR1 and CDR2: LNHDA and SQIVND (reference sequence). This CDR3 comprises 14 residues. CDR3 sequence reads: CASTLRAPNGEQFF. The CDR3, as DNA: TGTGCCAGTACCCTGAGGGCCCCAAATGGTGAGCAGTTCTTC.

The rearrangement links TRBV28 to TRBJ1-2; TRBD1 matches at 7 bases. Germline V lookup: CDR1 MDHEN, CDR2 SYDVKM. This CDR3 region has 13 residues. V trimming: 6 bases; J trimming: 8 bases; junction bases outside the gene matches: 9. CDR3 residues: CASRSGQTGGYTF. The DNA for the CDR3 is TGTGCCAGCAGATCAGGACAGACAGGGGGCTACACCTTC.

The gene calls are TRBV7-2 and TRBJ2-5, with 8 bases that match TRBD2. CDR1 is SGHTA, CDR2 FQGNSA, per germline. This CDR3 comprises 15 residues. With 5 bases clipped from V and 4 bases from J, the junction kept 9 bases outside the gene matches. The CDR3 here is CASSPRGSGTETQYF. The CDR3 nucleotides read TGTGCCAGCAGCCCGAGGGGTAGCGGGACAGAGACCCAGTACTTC.

The J gene is TRBJ2-2, the V gene TRBV7-2, with TRBD1 as a possible D gene (6 bases). Germline CDR1 reads SGHTA; CDR2 reads FQGNSA. V lost 6 bases and J lost 1, with 9 bases in between. CDR3 length equals 14 residues. The CDR3 spells CASRQDRNTGELFF. The DNA for the CDR3 is TGTGCCAGCAGACAGGACAGGAACACCGGGGAGCTGTTTTTT.

The gene calls are TRBV6-4 and TRBJ2-5; D unclear. Trimming shortened V by 4 bases and J by 5 bases, and 11 bases separated the two germline ends. Per germline, CDR1 MRHNA and CDR2 SNTAGT. The CDR3 loop spans 13 amino acids. CDR3 DNA: TGTGCCAGCAGTGCTCTGCCCGGGGAGACCCAGTACTTC. Its translation: CASSALPGETQYF.

The chain employs TRBV7-9 and TRBJ1-3, with no clear D. The CDR3 extends over 13 amino acids. V was shortened by 5 bases and J by 5 bases, with 10 bases between the two germline ends. Germline loops: CDR1 SEHNR, CDR2 FQNEAQ (reference sequence). The CDR3 spells CASSANGRNTIYF. CDR3 nucleotides: TGTGCCAGCAGCGCGAACGGTCGAAACACCATATATTTT.

This chain connects TRBV10-2 to TRBJ1-2; D might be TRBD1 (6 bases). This CDR3 region has 14 residues. CDR1 and CDR2 from the germline V gene are WSHSY and SAAADI. V dropped 0 bases and J dropped 6 bases, with 11 bases sitting between them. The CDR3 region has the DNA TGCGCCAGCAGTGAGTCGGGCAGGGGACATGGCTACACCTTC. Its protein is CASSESGRGHGYTF.

The CDR3 reads CASREGYGASPLHF. The CDR3 DNA reads as TGTGCCAGTCGGGAGGGATACGGAGCTTCACCCCTCCACTTT. This sequence joins TRBV2 and TRBJ1-6; D unclear. This CDR3 is 14 amino acids long. The V gene lost 9 bases and the J gene lost 9 bases, with 18 bases spanning the gap. The V gene's germline CDR1 is SNHLY and CDR2 FYNNEI.

The chain carries TRBV15 and TRBJ1-5; tentatively, D is TRBD1 (5 bases). The CDR3 spans 14 residues. Germline loops: CDR1 LNHNV, CDR2 YYDKDF (reference sequence). V lost 1 base to trimming and J lost 7 bases, with 11 bases between them. Here the CDR3 DNA reads TGTGCCACCAGCAGAGTAGGGGCAGTACAGCCCCAGCATTTT. Translated, it gives CATSRVGAVQPQHF.